This T cell receptor beta chain was captured by sequencing in a study of blood T cell repertoires in COVID-19. Membership in each cohort depended on participant-reported clinical history. Per the original data handling: Amplified reference gene primers provided the basis for estimating nucleated cell counts. TCRdb's table, derived via immunoSEQ multiplex PCR, lists solely in-frame clones and lacks some. The V and J calls and the clone size are those of that table, but D and trimming were determined from the DNA. The sample carries under 300,000 clones, roughly nine tenths recorded once. Germline CDR1 SSHAT, CDR2 FNYEAQ (reference sequence). This CDR3 spans 14 amino acids. V was clipped by 5 bases and J by 8 bases, with 16 bases between them.

This clonotype was sampled from a human donor in a cohort exposed to, infected with or recovered from COVID-19 (not recorded which). The donor label of this sample is uncertain. This chain joins TRBV7-7 and TRBJ2-1; possibly TRBD2 for D (7 bases). The specimen was PBMCs or T cells enriched from blood (not recorded which). This chain's CDR3 is CASSRSRGGDEQFF. In DNA, the CDR3 is TGTGCCAGCAGCCGATCAAGGGGGGGAGATGAGCAGTTCTTC.